The TCR beta chain under discussion was sequenced for a study of shared T cell receptors in the human thymus. Measured with immunoSEQ multiplex PCR; TCRdb has only the in-frame clones, and not every one. The table has some 760,000 clones, approximately 83% seen once; the top ten hold about 0.0098%. Germline CDR1 reads LGHNA; CDR2 reads YSLEER. Deletions cut 3 bases from V and 0 bases from J, with 29 bases between. The CDR3 runs 21 residues. Separately, the same data were catalogued under a study of human thymus T cells. As that study records: Thymic material originated from resections removed in the course of corrective heart surgery. Across thymic and blood repertoires, the usage of V and J genes appeared to be biased. As related research reported, thymic repertoires overlapped highly among unrelated individuals.

V usage is TRBV4-3 and J usage is TRBJ1-2; tentatively, D is TRBD1 (6 bases). The sequence was obtained from a girl under three years old with a congenital heart defect. Sequenced input: thymocytes. CDR3 nucleotide sequence: TGCGCCAGCAGCCAGAGGGTTATCAGGGGACCCCACCGGCGGGCTAACTATGGCTACACCTTC. The encoded protein is CASSQRVIRGPHRRANYGYTF.